This T cell receptor (beta chain) was observed in a study of glioma-infiltrating T cells after dendritic cell vaccination. The sample's time point: after dendritic cell vaccination, including at tumor progression/relapse. Clones were read by immunoSEQ multiplex PCR, and TCRdb kept only the in-frame ones, dropping some. The top ten hold 2.7% of the sample, which has more than 95,000 clones, 90% seen once. CDR1 is SGHRS, CDR2 YFSETQ, per germline. This CDR3 has 15 amino acids. Trimming removed 0 bases at V and 4 bases at J, with 13 bases between. The chain couples TRBV5-1 to TRBJ1-2, with D unclear. This specimen was blood, taken after dendritic cell vaccination. This TCR was recovered from a human donor with glioblastoma. Here the CDR3 reads CASSLDGYWSYGYTF. The CDR3 region has the DNA TGCGCCAGCAGCTTGGACGGGTATTGGAGCTATGGCTACACCTTC.